The 10 T cell receptor beta chains reported below all come from one sample, sequenced in a study of CD8 T cells in ankylosing spondylitis. One entry per CDR3 protein, called by TCRdb with MiXCR from the 5' RACE reads. The sample lists 180,000 or so distinct CDR3 sequences; 11% were seen once. The sample comprised blood, either unsorted or a sorted T cell fraction (not recorded which). The receptors were gathered from a male donor with ankylosing spondylitis or in good health (not recorded which).

This clonotype was observed at least ten times. The chain joins TRBV5-5 to TRBJ2-2; 8 positions match TRBD1. V was pared by 4 bases and J by 0 bases, with 2 bases of the junction left unmatched. CDR3 length: 15 amino acids. CDR1 SGHKS and CDR2 YYEKEE come from the germline V gene (reference sequence). CDR3 sequence reads: CASSPDRANTGELFF. The CDR3 nucleotides are TGTGCCAGCAGCCCGGACAGGGCGAACACCGGGGAGCTGTTTTTT.

Comment on this clonotype: Being one base from a much bigger clone, this may be a read error. The chain joins TRBV5-6 to TRBJ2-1; TRBD2 might be the D (6 bases). The CDR3 has 14 amino acids. V gave up 2 bases and J gave up 0 bases, with 6 bases separating them. In germline, CDR1 is SGHDT, CDR2 YYEEEE. The DNA for the CDR3 is TGTGCCAGCAGCTTCGGGAGCTCCTACAATGAGCAGTTCTTC. This translates into CASSFGSSYNEQFF. The whole variable domain, filled in from reference TRBV5-6 and TRBJ2-1, reads DAGVTQSPTHLIKTRGQQVTLRCSPKSGHDTVSWYQQALGQGPQFIFQYYEEEERQRGNFPDRFSGHQFPNYSSELNVNALLLGDSALYLCASSFGSSYNEQFFGPGTRLTVL.

Details on this clonotype: This may be a read error, as it is one base from a much larger clone. The gene calls are TRBV5-6 and TRBJ2-7; 8 bases are a match to TRBD2. Looked up from germline, CDR1 is SGHDT and CDR2 is YYEEEE. V was clipped by 5 bases and J by 2 bases; unmatched bases: 9. The CDR3 is made up of 15 amino acids. The CDR3 loop is CASRLPGGGPYEQYF. The CDR3, as DNA: TGTGCCAGCAGGCTGCCCGGGGGGGGGCCCTACGAGCAGTACTTC.

This clonotype has a count of ten or more. J is TRBJ1-1 and V is TRBV20-1; tentatively, D is TRBD1 (5 bases). Trimming left V 5 bases short and J 4 bases short, with 11 bases between. The length of the CDR3 is 12 residues. From germline, CDR1 is DFQATT and CDR2 SNEGSKA (reference sequence). CDR3 coding DNA: TGCAGTGCTGGCCGGGGGGGCACTGAAGCTTTCTTT. Its protein product is CSAGRGGTEAFF.

This clonotype was recorded many times. The chain uses TRBV9 and TRBJ2-3; D unclear. Germline V CDR1 and CDR2: SGDLS, YYNGEE. The CDR3 contains 14 residues. The V gene lost 0 bases and the J gene lost 5 bases, with 10 bases spanning the gap. CDR3 DNA: TGTGCCAGCAGCGTAGGGCACAGTTTAGATACGCAGTATTTT. This sequence encodes CASSVGHSLDTQYF.

The chain employs TRBV5-1 and TRBJ2-6, with D uncertain. Trimming cost V 4 bases and J 10 bases, with 15 bases left between them. The CDR3 length is 14 residues. The germline CDR1 and CDR2 sequences are SGHRS and YFSETQ. CDR3 DNA: TGCGCCAGCAGCCTGGCCGAGACCGAGAACGTCCTGACTTTC. It is translated as CASSLAETENVLTF.

This chain connects TRBV7-2 to TRBJ2-1; 10 bases fit TRBD2. Losses at the gene ends were 1 base for V and 1 base for J; bases not matched to a gene: 1. In germline, CDR1 is SGHTA, CDR2 FQGNSA. The CDR3 totals 16 residues. Here the CDR3 DNA reads TGTGCCAGCAGCTTAGGTAGCGGGGGGTCCTACAATGAGCAGTTCTTC. It specifies CASSLGSGGSYNEQFF. The full variable domain, completed using reference TRBV7-2 and TRBJ2-1, is GAGVSQSPSNKVTEKGKDVELRCDPISGHTALYWYRQSLGQGLEFLIYFQGNSAPDKSGLPSDRFSAERTGGSVSTLTIQRTQQEDSAVYLCASSLGSGGSYNEQFFGPGTRLTVL.

Only a few counts were recorded for this clonotype. The rearrangement joins TRBV5-8 to TRBJ2-1; D not certain. CDR3 size: 14 residues. Looked up from germline, CDR1 is SGHTS and CDR2 is YDEGEE. V gave up 4 bases and J gave up 5 bases, with 13 bases separating them. CDR3 in DNA: TGTGCCAGCAGCAACTCTCGGAGTCACAATGAGCAGTTCTTC. This codes for CASSNSRSHNEQFF.

Many counts were recorded for this clonotype. The CDR3 protein is CAIKGMDNEKLFF. CDR3 DNA sequence: TGTGCCATCAAGGGCATGGATAATGAAAAACTGTTTTTT. The chain joins TRBV10-3 to TRBJ1-4; D remains unclear. Germline V lookup: CDR1 ENHRY, CDR2 SYGVKD. The CDR3 has 13 amino acids. The V end lost 7 bases, the J end lost 4 bases, and 10 bases lay between the germline ends.

This clonotype was observed at least ten times. The rearrangement links TRBV5-1 to TRBJ2-2; 9 bases match TRBD1. This CDR3 region has 16 residues. In germline, CDR1 is SGHRS, CDR2 YFSETQ. Trimming took 2 bases from V and 1 from J; bases not matched to a gene: 3. The CDR3 sequence: CASSFTGGLNTGELFF. DNA for the CDR3: TGCGCCAGCAGCTTTACAGGGGGCTTGAACACCGGGGAGCTGTTTTTT.